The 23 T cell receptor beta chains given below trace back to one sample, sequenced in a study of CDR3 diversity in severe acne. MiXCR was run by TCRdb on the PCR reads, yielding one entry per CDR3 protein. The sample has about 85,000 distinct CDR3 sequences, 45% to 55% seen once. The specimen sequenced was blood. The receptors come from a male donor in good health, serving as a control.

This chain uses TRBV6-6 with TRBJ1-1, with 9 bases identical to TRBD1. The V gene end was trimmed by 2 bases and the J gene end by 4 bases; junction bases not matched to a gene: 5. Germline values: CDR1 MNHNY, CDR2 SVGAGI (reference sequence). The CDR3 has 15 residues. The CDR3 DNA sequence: TGTGCCAGCAGTTACGACAGGGGGGGCGGCACTGAAGCTTTCTTT. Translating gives CASSYDRGGGTEAFF.

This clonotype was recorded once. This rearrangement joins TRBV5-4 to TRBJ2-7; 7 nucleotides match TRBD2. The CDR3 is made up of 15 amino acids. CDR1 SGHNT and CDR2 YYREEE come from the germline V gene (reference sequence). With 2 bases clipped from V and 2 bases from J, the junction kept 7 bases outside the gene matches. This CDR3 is CASSLSAGDTYEQYF. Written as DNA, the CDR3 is TGTGCCAGCAGCTTATCGGCGGGAGATACCTACGAGCAGTACTTC.

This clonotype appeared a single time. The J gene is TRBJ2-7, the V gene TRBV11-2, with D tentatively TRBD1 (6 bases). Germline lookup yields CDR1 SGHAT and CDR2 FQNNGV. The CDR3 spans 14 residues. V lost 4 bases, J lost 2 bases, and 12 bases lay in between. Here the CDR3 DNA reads TGTGCCAGCAGCTCGGGGACATGGACCTACGAGCAGTACTTC. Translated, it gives CASSSGTWTYEQYF.

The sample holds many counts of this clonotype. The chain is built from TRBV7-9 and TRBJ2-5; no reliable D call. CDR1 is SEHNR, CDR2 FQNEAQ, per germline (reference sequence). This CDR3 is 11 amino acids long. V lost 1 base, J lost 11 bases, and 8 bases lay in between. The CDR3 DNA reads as TGTGCCAGCAGCTTAGAGCTAGGACAGTACTTC. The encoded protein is CASSLELGQYF. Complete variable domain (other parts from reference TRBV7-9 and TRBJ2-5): DTGVSQNPRHKITKRGQNVTFRCDPISEHNRLYWYRQTLGQGPEFLTYFQNEAQLEKSRLLSDRFSAERPKGSFSTLEIQRTEQGDSAMYLCASSLELGQYFGPGTRLLVL.

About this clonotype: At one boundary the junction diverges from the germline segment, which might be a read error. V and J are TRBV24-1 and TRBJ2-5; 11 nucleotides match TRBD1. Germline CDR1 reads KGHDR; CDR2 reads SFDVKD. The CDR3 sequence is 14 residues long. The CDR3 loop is CASSGQGATETQYF. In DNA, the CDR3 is TGTGCCAGCAGTGGACAGGGGGCTACCGAGACCCAGTACTTC.

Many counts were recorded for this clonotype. CDR3 region: CASSREYLGGAYPGELFF. CDR3 in DNA: TGTGCCAGCAGCAGAGAGTACCTCGGGGGGGCCTATCCCGGGGAGCTGTTTTTT. The chain combines TRBV6-5 with TRBJ2-2; 8 nucleotides line up with TRBD2. The CDR3 spans 18 residues. V shed 6 bases and J 6 bases; nucleotides not matched to a gene: 18. CDR1 MNHEY and CDR2 SVGAGI come from the germline V gene.

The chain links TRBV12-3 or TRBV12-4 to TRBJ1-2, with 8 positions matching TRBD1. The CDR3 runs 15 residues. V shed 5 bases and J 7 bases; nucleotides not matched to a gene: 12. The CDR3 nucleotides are TGTGCCAGCAGTCCACCCCAGGGGGCCTCCGGTGGCTACACCTTC. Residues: CASSPPQGASGGYTF.

The CDR3 is CASSSTNNSPLHF. In DNA, the CDR3 is TGTGCCAGCAGCTCCACGAATAATTCACCCCTCCACTTT. J is TRBJ1-6 and V is TRBV7-4; D uncertain. The CDR3 is 13 residues long. Trimming cost V 4 bases and J 5 bases, with 6 bases left between them. CDR1 is SGHVT and CDR2 is SQSDAQ in the germline V gene.

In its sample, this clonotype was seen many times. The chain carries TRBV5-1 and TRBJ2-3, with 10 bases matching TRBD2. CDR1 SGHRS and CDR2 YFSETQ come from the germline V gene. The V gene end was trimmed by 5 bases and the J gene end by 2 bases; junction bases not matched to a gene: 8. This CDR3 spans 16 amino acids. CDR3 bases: TGCGCCAGCAGATATCGGACTAGCGGATCCACAGATACGCAGTATTTT. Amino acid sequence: CASRYRTSGSTDTQYF.

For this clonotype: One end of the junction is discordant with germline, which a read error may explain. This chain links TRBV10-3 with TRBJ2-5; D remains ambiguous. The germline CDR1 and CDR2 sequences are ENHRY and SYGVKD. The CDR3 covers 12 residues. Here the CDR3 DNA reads TGTGCCAGCAGTTTAGCTGAAGAGACCCTGTACTTC. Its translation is CASSLAEETLYF.

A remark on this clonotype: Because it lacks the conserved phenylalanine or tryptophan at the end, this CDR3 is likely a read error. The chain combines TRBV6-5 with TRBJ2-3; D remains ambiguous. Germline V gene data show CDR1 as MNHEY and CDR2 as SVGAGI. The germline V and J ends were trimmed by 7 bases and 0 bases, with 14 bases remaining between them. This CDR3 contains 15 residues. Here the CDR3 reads CASTRLPASTDTQYR. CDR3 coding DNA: TGTGCCAGCACCCGACTTCCCGCTAGCACAGATACGCAGTATAGG.

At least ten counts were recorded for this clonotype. DNA of the CDR3: TGTGCCAGCCGGGACACCGTACTTCGGGAGCAGTACTTC. It codes for CASRDTVLREQYF. The chain joins TRBV28 to TRBJ2-7, with a weak D call TRBD1 (6 bases). Germline lookup yields CDR1 MDHEN and CDR2 SYDVKM. The V gene lost 8 bases and the J gene lost 7 bases, with 18 bases spanning the gap. This CDR3 has 13 amino acids. The entire variable domain, with the rest obtained from reference TRBV28 and TRBJ2-7, is as follows: DVKVTQSSRYLVKRTGEKVFLECVQDMDHENMFWYRQDPGLGLRLIYFSYDVKMKEKGDIPEGYSVSREKKERFSLILESASTNQTSMYLCASRDTVLREQYFGPGTRLTVT.

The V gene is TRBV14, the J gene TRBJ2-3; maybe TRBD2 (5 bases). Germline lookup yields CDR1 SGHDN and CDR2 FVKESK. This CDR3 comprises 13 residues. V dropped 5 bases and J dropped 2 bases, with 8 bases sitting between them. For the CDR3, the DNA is TGTGCCAGCAGCGCCGACTACACAGATACGCAGTATTTT. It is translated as CASSADYTDTQYF.

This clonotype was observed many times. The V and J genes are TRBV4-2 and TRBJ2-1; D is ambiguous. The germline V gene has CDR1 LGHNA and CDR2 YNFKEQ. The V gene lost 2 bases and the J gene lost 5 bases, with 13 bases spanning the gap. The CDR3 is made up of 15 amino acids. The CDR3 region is CASSQNLRWDNEQFF. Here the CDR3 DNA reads TGTGCCAGCAGCCAAAACCTCCGGTGGGACAATGAGCAGTTCTTC.

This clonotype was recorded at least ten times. CDR3 protein: CAISESVAGQQAIYNEQFF. As DNA, the CDR3 is TGTGCCATCAGTGAGTCGGTAGCGGGGCAACAAGCTATCTACAATGAGCAGTTCTTC. The V call is TRBV10-3, the J call TRBJ2-1; 8 nucleotides line up with TRBD2. The CDR3 extends over 19 amino acids. Trimming at V came to 0 bases and at J to 3 bases, leaving 13 bases not matched to a gene. Germline lookup yields CDR1 ENHRY and CDR2 SYGVKD.

The CDR3 loop is CASSLAGPPGNEKLFF. The CDR3 region has the DNA TGTGCCAGCAGTTTAGCCGGACCGCCCGGAAATGAAAAACTGTTTTTT. This chain links TRBV12-3 or TRBV12-4 with TRBJ1-4, with D unresolved. The CDR3 is 16 amino acids. V dropped 0 bases and J dropped 5 bases, with 13 bases sitting between them.

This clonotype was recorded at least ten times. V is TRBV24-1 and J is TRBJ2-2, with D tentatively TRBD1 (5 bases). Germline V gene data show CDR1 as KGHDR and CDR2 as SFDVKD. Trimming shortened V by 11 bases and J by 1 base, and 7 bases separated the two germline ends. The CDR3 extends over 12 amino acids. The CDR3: CAITGNTGELFF. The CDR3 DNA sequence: TGTGCCATTACAGGGAACACCGGGGAGCTGTTTTTT.

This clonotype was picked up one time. CDR3 sequence reads: CASSGGASYYEQYF. In DNA form, the CDR3 reads TGTGCCAGCAGTGGAGGCGCCTCTTACTACGAGCAGTACTTC. V usage is TRBV2 and J usage is TRBJ2-7; D unclear. Germline-derived CDR1 and CDR2 are SNHLY and FYNNEI. The CDR3 totals 14 residues. V was shortened by 4 bases and J by 3 bases, with 13 bases between the two germline ends.

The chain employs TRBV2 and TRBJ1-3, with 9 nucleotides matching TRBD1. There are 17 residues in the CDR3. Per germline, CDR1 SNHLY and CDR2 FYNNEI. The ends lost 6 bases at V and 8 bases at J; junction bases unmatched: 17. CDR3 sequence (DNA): TGTGCCAGCAGGGGAGAACAGGGGGCTAACTATGGCTACACCATATATTTT. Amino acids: CASRGEQGANYGYTIYF.

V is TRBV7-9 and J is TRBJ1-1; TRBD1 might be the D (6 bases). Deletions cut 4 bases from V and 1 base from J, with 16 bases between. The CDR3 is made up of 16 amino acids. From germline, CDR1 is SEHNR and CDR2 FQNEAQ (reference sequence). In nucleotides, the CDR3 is TGTGCCAGCAGCTCGGCTATGGGACATCCGAACACTGAAGCTTTCTTT. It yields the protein CASSSAMGHPNTEAFF.

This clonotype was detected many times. CDR3 coding DNA: TGTGCCAGCAGCTTACTACAGTCTAACACCGGGGAGCTGTTTTTT. Its protein product is CASSLLQSNTGELFF. This chain connects TRBV7-3 to TRBJ2-2, with D hard to call. Between the trimmed V and J ends, which lost 2 bases and 2 bases, there was a span of 9 bases. Germline CDR1 reads SGHTA; CDR2 reads FQGTGA. This CDR3 has 15 amino acids.

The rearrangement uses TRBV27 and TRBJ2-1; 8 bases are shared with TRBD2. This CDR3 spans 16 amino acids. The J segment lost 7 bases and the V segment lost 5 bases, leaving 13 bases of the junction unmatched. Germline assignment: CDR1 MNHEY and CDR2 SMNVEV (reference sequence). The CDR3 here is CASSPYTGTRVNEQFF. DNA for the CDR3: TGTGCCAGCAGTCCATATACCGGGACTAGAGTTAATGAGCAGTTCTTC.

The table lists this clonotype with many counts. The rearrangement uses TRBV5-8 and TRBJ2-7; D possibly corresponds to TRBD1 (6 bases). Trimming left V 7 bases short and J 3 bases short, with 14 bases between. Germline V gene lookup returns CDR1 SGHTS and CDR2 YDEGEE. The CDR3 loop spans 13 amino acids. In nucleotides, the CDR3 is TGTGCCAGCCCTCGGCAGGGGCGCTACGAGCAGTACTTC. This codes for CASPRQGRYEQYF. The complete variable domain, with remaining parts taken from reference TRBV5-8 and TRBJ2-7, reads EAGVTQSPTHLIKTRGQQATLRCSPISGHTSVYWYQQALGLGLQFLLWYDEGEERNRGNFPPRFSGRQFPNYSSELNVNALELEDSALYLCASPRQGRYEQYFGPGTRLTVT.